This is a list of T cell receptor beta chains from one sample in a study of identical twins. One entry per CDR3 protein, called by TCRdb with MiXCR from the 5' RACE reads. Here the sample spans 420,000 or so distinct CDR3 sequences, under 20% being singletons. Sample: naive T cells sorted from blood. Every receptor here comes from a man over 45 in good health. Each CDR3 is given with its conserved first and last residue. The D gene is left open where the match is weak. Expanded clones get a size class; other rows say once, few or many, or leave the size out.

j_gene | abundance | d_gene | v_gene | len | CDR3nt | CDR3aa
TRBJ1-2 | . | . | TRBV28 | 11 | TGTGCCAGCAGTACAATGGGGGGCTACACCTTC | CASSTMGGYTF
TRBJ1-2 | few | TRBD1 | TRBV27 | 16 | TGTGCCAGCAGTACCCTGACAGGGGGCGCGATCTCTGGCTACACCTTC | CASSTLTGGAISGYTF
TRBJ2-1 | . | . | TRBV3-1 | 12 | TGTGCCAGCAGCCAAGCTGGGGTTAGGCAGTTCTTC | CASSQAGVRQFF
TRBJ2-5 | few | TRBD1 | TRBV25-1 | 13 | TGTGCCAGCAGTGGGGGGACAGTAGAGACCCAGTACTTC | CASSGGTVETQYF
TRBJ1-2 | many | TRBD1 | TRBV20-1 | 11 | TGCAGTGCCCCGACAGGGTTTGGCTACACCTTC | CSAPTGFGYTF
TRBJ2-1 | . | . | TRBV5-4 | 14 | TGTGCCAGCAGCTCCCGCAACCTTCGGAATGAGCAGTTCTTC | CASSSRNLRNEQFF
TRBJ2-3 | . | . | TRBV13 | 13 | TGTGCCAGCAGCCCGTCCCCCACAGATACGCAGTATTTT | CASSPSPTDTQYF
TRBJ2-3 | . | . | TRBV7-2 | 17 | TGTGCCAGCAGCTTAGCCCCCGCGACGATTAGCACAGATACGCAGTATTTT | CASSLAPATISTDTQYF
TRBJ2-5 | many | . | TRBV5-5 | 15 | TGTGCCAGCAGCTTGATGTTGGGGCTGAGAGAGACCCAGTACTTC | CASSLMLGLRETQYF
TRBJ2-1 | many | TRBD2 | TRBV7-8 | 18 | TGTGCCAGCAGCTCTCGACTAGCGGGAGGGCCCTTCGGAAATGAGCAGTTCTTC | CASSSRLAGGPFGNEQFF
TRBJ2-7 | many | . | TRBV19 | 15 | TGTGCCAGTAGCCCCGAGACAGGAACGACCACCGAGCAGTACTTC | CASSPETGTTTEQYF
TRBJ2-7 | few | TRBD1 | TRBV6-5 | 15 | TGTGCCAGCAGTTACGCGGGACAGGGGGCTAATGAGCAGTACTTC | CASSYAGQGANEQYF
TRBJ1-1 | . | . | TRBV5-1 | 11 | TGCGCCAGCAGCTTGGAGTCTGAAGCTTTCTTT | CASSLESEAFF
TRBJ2-1 | . | TRBD2 | TRBV5-4 | 19 | TGTGCCAGCAGCTTGATCGGGACTAGCGGGGGGGCCTCCTACAATGAGCAGTTCTTC | CASSLIGTSGGASYNEQFF
TRBJ1-4 | many | TRBD1 | TRBV5-6 | 17 | TGTGCCAGCAGCACTGGGACAGGGGGCGCGGCTAATGAAAAACTGTTTTTT | CASSTGTGGAANEKLFF
TRBJ2-3 | few | . | TRBV5-1 | 14 | TGCGCCAGCAGCGCTGGACAGGGAGGGGATACGCAGTATTTT | CASSAGQGGDTQYF
TRBJ2-1 | few | . | TRBV9 | 15 | TGTGCCAGCAGCGAGATGGCTCTCCCTCACAATGAGCAGTTCTTC | CASSEMALPHNEQFF
TRBJ2-1 | . | TRBD2 | TRBV29-1 | 15 | TGCAGCGCCCCCGGGGAGCGGGATAGATACAATGAGCAGTTCTTC | CSAPGERDRYNEQFF
TRBJ2-3 | many | TRBD2 | TRBV5-1 | 16 | TGCGCCAGCAGCTTGAGCGGCGGGAGGAGCACAGATACGCAGTATTTT | CASSLSGGRSTDTQYF
TRBJ1-2 | . | TRBD1 | TRBV5-5 | 16 | TGTGCCAGCAGCCCGGGGACAGGGGGCTCTGACTATGGCTACACCTTC | CASSPGTGGSDYGYTF
TRBJ2-5 | . | . | TRBV6-2/TRBV6-3 | 13 | TGTGCCAGCAGTTACTCTCACCAAGAGACCCAGTACTTC | CASSYSHQETQYF
TRBJ2-4 | few | TRBD1 | TRBV5-1 | 17 | TGCGCCAGCAGCCCTCGATCGACAGGGGCGATAGTGAACATTCAGTACTTC | CASSPRSTGAIVNIQYF
TRBJ2-3 | few | TRBD1 | TRBV6-2/TRBV6-3 | 16 | TGTGCCAGCAGTTACTCAAGAGACAGGGAGATGAATACGCAGTATTTT | CASSYSRDREMNTQYF
TRBJ2-7 | many | TRBD1 | TRBV5-1 | 15 | TGCGCCAGCAGCTTGATACCGGGACAGGGATACGAGCAGTACTTC | CASSLIPGQGYEQYF
TRBJ1-3 | . | TRBD1 | TRBV9 | 17 | TGTGCCAGCAGCGAACTACCGGGACAGGTATCTGGAAACACCATATATTTT | CASSELPGQVSGNTIYF
TRBJ2-1 | . | . | TRBV20-1 | 16 | TGCAGTGCTGTCAATAAGGAGTGGACGTTATACAATGAGCAGTTCTTC | CSAVNKEWTLYNEQFF
TRBJ1-1 | . | . | TRBV12-3/TRBV12-4 | 13 | TGTGCCAGCACCACGGTCGCGGGCACTGAAGCTTTCTTT | CASTTVAGTEAFF
TRBJ2-2 | few | . | TRBV20-1 | 14 | TGCAGTGCTAGTGGACGGAGGAACACCGGGGAGCTGTTTTTT | CSASGRRNTGELFF
TRBJ2-1 | many | . | TRBV11-2 | 13 | TGTGCCAGCAGCTTAGAGAGCTACAATGAGCAGTTCTTC | CASSLESYNEQFF
TRBJ2-7 | few | . | TRBV9 | 15 | TGTGCCAGCAGCGTAGATGGGGGCGCAGGGGACGAGCAGTACTTC | CASSVDGGAGDEQYF
TRBJ1-1 | . | TRBD1 | TRBV15 | 12 | TGTGCCACCAGCCTGGACAGGGTAAAAGCTTTCTTT | CATSLDRVKAFF
TRBJ1-4 | few | . | TRBV4-3 | 15 | TGCGCCAGCAGCCAATCTGTTTCAGGGGAGGGAAAACTGTTTTTT | CASSQSVSGEGKLFF
TRBJ2-1 | . | . | TRBV5-1 | 16 | TGCGCCAGCAGCTTGGCCGCTCCACCTCCCTACAATGAGCAGTTCTTC | CASSLAAPPPYNEQFF
TRBJ2-1 | many | TRBD1 | TRBV7-9 | 17 | TGTGCCAGCAGCTTCCGGGGGCGGGACAGGGGCTACAATGAGCAGTTCTTC | CASSFRGRDRGYNEQFF
TRBJ2-3 | many | TRBD1 | TRBV7-2 | 14 | TGTGCCAGCAGCTACCGGGACAGGGGCCATACGCAGTATTTT | CASSYRDRGHTQYF
TRBJ2-4 | . | TRBD2 | TRBV7-2 | 16 | TGTGCCAGCAGCTTATCACTAGCGGAAGCCAAAAACATTCAGTACTTC | CASSLSLAEAKNIQYF
TRBJ1-2 | . | . | TRBV6-5 | 13 | TGTGCCAGCAGTTACAGGCAGCTTTATGGCTACACCTTC | CASSYRQLYGYTF
TRBJ2-6 | few | . | TRBV7-2 | 15 | TGTGCCAGCAGCTTCGGACAAGCTGGGGCCAACGTCCTGACTTTC | CASSFGQAGANVLTF
TRBJ2-1 | . | . | TRBV4-3 | 14 | TGCGCCAGCAGCCAAGACAGGTCCGGTAATGAGCAGTTCTTC | CASSQDRSGNEQFF
TRBJ2-1 | many | TRBD2 | TRBV18 | 15 | TGTGCCAGCTCTCCTCAGGGAGGGTACTACAATGAGCAGTTCTTC | CASSPQGGYYNEQFF
TRBJ1-3 | few | . | TRBV5-1 | 14 | TGCGCCAGCAGCTTGTCAAGTACTGGAAACACCATATATTTT | CASSLSSTGNTIYF